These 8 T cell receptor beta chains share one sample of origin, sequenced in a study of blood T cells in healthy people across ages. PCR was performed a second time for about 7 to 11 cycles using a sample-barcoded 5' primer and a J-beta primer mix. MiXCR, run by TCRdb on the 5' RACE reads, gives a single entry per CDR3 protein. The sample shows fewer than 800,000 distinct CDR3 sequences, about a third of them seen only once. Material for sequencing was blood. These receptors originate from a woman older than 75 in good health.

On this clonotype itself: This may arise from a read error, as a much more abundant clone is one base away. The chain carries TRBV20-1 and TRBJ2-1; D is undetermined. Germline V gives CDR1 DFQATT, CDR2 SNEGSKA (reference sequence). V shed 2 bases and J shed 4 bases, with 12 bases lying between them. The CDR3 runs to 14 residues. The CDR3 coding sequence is TGCAGTGCTAGATCGGTAGGGAATTACAATGAGCAGTTCTTC. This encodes CSARSVGNYNEQFF.

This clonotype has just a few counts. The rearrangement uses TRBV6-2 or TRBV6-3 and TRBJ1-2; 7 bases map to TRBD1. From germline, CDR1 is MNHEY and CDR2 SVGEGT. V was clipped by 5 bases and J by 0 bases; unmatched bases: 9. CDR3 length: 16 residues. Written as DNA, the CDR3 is TGTGCCAGCAGTCAAGCCCGGGACAGCTCTAACTATGGCTACACCTTC. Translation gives CASSQARDSSNYGYTF.

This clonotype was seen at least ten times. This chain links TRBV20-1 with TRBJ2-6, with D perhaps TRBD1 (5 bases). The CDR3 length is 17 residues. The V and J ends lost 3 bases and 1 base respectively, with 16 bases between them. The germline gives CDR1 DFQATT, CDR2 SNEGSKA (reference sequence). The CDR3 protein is CSARPQALDSGANVLTF. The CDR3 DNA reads TGCAGTGCTAGGCCACAGGCGTTGGATTCTGGGGCCAACGTCCTGACTTTC.

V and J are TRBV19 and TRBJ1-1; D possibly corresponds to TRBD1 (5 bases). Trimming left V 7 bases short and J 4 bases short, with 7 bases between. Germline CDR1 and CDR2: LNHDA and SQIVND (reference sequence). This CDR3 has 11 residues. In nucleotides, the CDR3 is TGTGCCAGTAAAGGGACCACTGAAGCTTTCTTT. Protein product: CASKGTTEAFF.

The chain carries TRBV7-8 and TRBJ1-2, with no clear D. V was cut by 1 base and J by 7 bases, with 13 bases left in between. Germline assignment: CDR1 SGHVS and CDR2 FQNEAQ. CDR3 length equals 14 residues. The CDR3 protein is CASSLEVGKAGYTF. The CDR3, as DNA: TGTGCCAGCAGCTTAGAGGTGGGAAAGGCTGGCTACACCTTC.

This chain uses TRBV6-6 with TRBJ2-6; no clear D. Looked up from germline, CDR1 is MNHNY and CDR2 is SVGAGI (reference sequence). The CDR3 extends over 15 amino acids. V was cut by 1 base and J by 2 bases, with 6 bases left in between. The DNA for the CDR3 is TGTGCCAGCAGTTACTGGGAACCTGGGGCCAACGTCCTGACTTTC. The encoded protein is CASSYWEPGANVLTF.

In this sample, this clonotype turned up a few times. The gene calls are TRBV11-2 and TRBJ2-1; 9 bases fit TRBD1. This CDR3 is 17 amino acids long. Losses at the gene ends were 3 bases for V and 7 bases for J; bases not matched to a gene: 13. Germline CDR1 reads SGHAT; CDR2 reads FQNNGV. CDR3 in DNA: TGTGCCAGCAGCTTTTTACCGGGACAGGGATTGGAGAATGAGCAGTTCTTC. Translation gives CASSFLPGQGLENEQFF.

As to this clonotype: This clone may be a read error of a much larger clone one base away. CDR3 residues: CASRGQENTDTQYF. The CDR3 coding sequence is TGTGCCAGCAGGGGGCAGGAGAACACAGATACGCAGTATTTT. This rearrangement joins TRBV2 to TRBJ2-3, with a possible D match to TRBD1 (5 bases). Germline V lookup: CDR1 SNHLY, CDR2 FYNNEI. V shed 6 bases and J shed 2 bases, with 12 bases lying between them. This CDR3 spans 14 amino acids.